The TCR beta chain described here comes from a study of blood T cell repertoires in COVID-19. V lost 5 bases and J lost 0; bases outside the gene matches: 17. This CDR3 is 20 amino acids long. CDR1 and CDR2 (germline): LNHNV, YYDKDF (reference sequence). Followed over time, Seattle patients had been enrolled while infection was active. Sequencing used immunoSEQ multiplex PCR; TCRdb keeps in-frame clones, though not all of them. This sample has about 200,000 clones, with approximately 90% found just once. The V and J genes are TRBV15 and TRBJ2-1, with 9 nucleotides matching TRBD2. Sequenced input: peripheral blood. The clonotype comes from a man aged 50-59 years with COVID-19, enrolled during active disease. CDR3 nucleotide sequence: TGTGCCACCAGCGCCACTCCCGGTCTAGCGGGAACCAGCTCCTACAATGAGCAGTTCTTC. Its translation is CATSATPGLAGTSSYNEQFF. The full variable domain, rest sourced from reference TRBV15 and TRBJ2-1, is DAMVIQNPRYQVTQFGKPVTLSCSQTLNHNVMYWYQQKSSQAPKLLFHYYDKDFNNEADTPDNFQSRRPNTSFCFLDIRSPGLGDTAMYLCATSATPGLAGTSSYNEQFFGPGTRLTVL.